This entry lists 21 T cell receptor beta chains sequenced from one sample in a study of T cells in Graves' hyperthyroidism and ophthalmopathy. TCR beta CDR3 regions were amplified from RNA. When the TCR CDR3 underwent first-round RT-PCR, the HTBI primer set was used. TCRdb fed the multiplex PCR reads into MiXCR, producing one record per CDR3 protein. The data hold about 380,000 distinct CDR3 sequences, with roughly 18% observed a single time. Sequenced material: blood. The receptors were gathered from a man younger than 35 with Graves' ophthalmopathy.

This clonotype has just a few counts. The chain carries TRBV19 and TRBJ1-3; maybe TRBD1 (5 bases). CDR1 and CDR2 (germline): LNHDA, SQIVND (reference sequence). The CDR3 sequence is 15 residues long. V gave up 7 bases and J gave up 0 bases, with 13 bases separating them. The CDR3 reads CASTRTSISGNTIYF. CDR3 in DNA: TGTGCCAGTACGAGGACAAGCATCTCTGGAAACACCATATATTTT.

This clonotype showed up many times. The chain carries TRBV2 and TRBJ1-5, with D hard to call. This CDR3 contains 16 residues. Germline V CDR1 and CDR2: SNHLY, FYNNEI. The V gene lost 8 bases and the J gene lost 5 bases, with 22 bases spanning the gap. The DNA of the CDR3 is TGTGCCAGCGAGAACCGGCAGCAGGTGGGGTATCAGCCCCAGCATTTT. Translating gives CASENRQQVGYQPQHF.

This clonotype appeared many times. V is TRBV3-1 and J is TRBJ1-3, with 7 bases matching TRBD1. V trimming: 4 bases; J trimming: 9 bases; junction bases outside the gene matches: 9. CDR1 is LGHDT, CDR2 YNNKEL, per germline (reference sequence). This CDR3 region has 14 residues. The CDR3 spells CASSPGQRGPTIYF. The CDR3 region has the DNA TGTGCCAGCAGCCCGGGACAGAGGGGCCCCACCATATATTTT.

This clonotype was seen a handful of times. The rearrangement joins TRBV6-1 to TRBJ2-3; D assignment may be TRBD1 or TRBD2 (6 bases each). V lost 8 bases and J lost 0, with 9 bases in between. CDR1 is MNHNS, CDR2 SASEGT, per germline. There are 13 residues in the CDR3. Written as DNA, the CDR3 is TGTGCCAGCGGGGGGCCCAGCACAGATACGCAGTATTTT. Translated, it gives CASGGPSTDTQYF.

At least ten counts were recorded for this clonotype. The chain links TRBV7-9 to TRBJ2-7; 10 nucleotides line up with TRBD2. Per germline, CDR1 SEHNR and CDR2 FQNEAQ (reference sequence). This CDR3 spans 14 amino acids. Trimming at V came to 4 bases and at J to 4 bases, leaving 4 bases not matched to a gene. The CDR3 DNA is TGTGCCAGCAGCTCCAGCGGGGGGGGGTACGAGCAGTACTTC. It specifies CASSSSGGGYEQYF.

This clonotype has a count of ten or more. The chain joins TRBV18 to TRBJ1-1, with 7 nucleotides matching TRBD1. CDR1 is KGHSH and CDR2 is LQKENI in the germline V gene. This CDR3 spans 13 amino acids. V lost 5 bases, J lost 3 bases, and 3 bases stayed unmatched. For the CDR3, the DNA is TGTGCCAGCTCAGAACAGGGGCACACTGAAGCTTTCTTT. Protein product: CASSEQGHTEAFF.

The sample holds many counts of this clonotype. CDR3 coding DNA: TGCAGTGCCTGTGACAGGGACAGACGTCAAGAGACCCAGTACTTC. Amino acid sequence: CSACDRDRRQETQYF. This chain links TRBV20-1 with TRBJ2-5, with 7 bases fitting TRBD1. The germline V gene has CDR1 DFQATT and CDR2 SNEGSKA (reference sequence). Losses at the gene ends were 6 bases for V and 2 bases for J; bases not matched to a gene: 12. This CDR3 region has 15 residues.

V and J are TRBV4-1 and TRBJ2-5; 8 bases match TRBD1. Germline CDR1 is MGHRA and CDR2 is YSYEKL. The V gene end was trimmed by 0 bases and the J gene end by 4 bases; junction bases not matched to a gene: 7. The length of the CDR3 is 16 residues. The CDR3 nucleotides are TGCGCCAGCAGCCAAGAGAGGGCAGGGGGCCGAGAGACCCAGTACTTC. Its translation: CASSQERAGGRETQYF.

CDR3 sequence (DNA): TGTGCCAGCAGCCAAGCAGGGGGCGGGAACACTGAAGCTTTCTTT. It encodes CASSQAGGGNTEAFF. The V call is TRBV3-1, the J call TRBJ1-1; the match to TRBD1 covers 8 bases. This CDR3 has 15 amino acids. Germline lookup yields CDR1 LGHDT and CDR2 YNNKEL (reference sequence). Trimming removed 1 base from V and 1 base from J; junction bases left unmatched: 2.

This clonotype was found once. The chain joins TRBV18 to TRBJ2-7; 9 positions match TRBD1. The V segment lost 2 bases and the J segment 7 bases; nucleotides outside the gene matches: 6. Germline values: CDR1 KGHSH, CDR2 LQKENI. The CDR3 has 14 residues. The CDR3 region has the DNA TGTGCCAGCTCACCAGGGGGACAGGGTCATGAGCAGTACTTC. Translation gives CASSPGGQGHEQYF.

This clonotype was recorded many times. The chain uses TRBV7-2 and TRBJ2-1; D not certain. From germline, CDR1 is SGHTA and CDR2 FQGNSA. The CDR3 contains 13 residues. Trimming took off 5 bases at V and 2 bases at J, with 7 bases between the two ends. The CDR3 loop is CASSPGPYNEQFF. The CDR3 coding sequence is TGTGCCAGCAGCCCCGGACCCTACAATGAGCAGTTCTTC.

This clonotype was recorded many times. For the CDR3, the DNA is TGCAGTGCCCTACCCGCAGGACAGGTCGCCTACGAGCAGTACTTC. The encoded protein is CSALPAGQVAYEQYF. The chain is built from TRBV20-1 and TRBJ2-7, with 7 bases identical to TRBD1. The CDR3 spans 15 residues. V gave up 6 bases and J gave up 2 bases; unmatched junction bases: 13. From germline, CDR1 is DFQATT and CDR2 SNEGSKA (reference sequence).

The rearrangement links TRBV28 to TRBJ1-2, with D tentatively TRBD1 (5 bases). The germline V gene has CDR1 MDHEN and CDR2 SYDVKM. Trimming took 3 bases from V and 8 from J, leaving 16 bases between them. The CDR3 spans 14 residues. CDR3 DNA sequence: TGTGCCAGCAGTTTGGGAGTTAGGGGCTGGGGCTACACCTTC. This sequence encodes CASSLGVRGWGYTF.

This clonotype was counted many times. The chain recombines TRBV20-1 with TRBJ1-2; TRBD1 might be the D (5 bases). This CDR3 comprises 13 residues. The germline CDR1 and CDR2 sequences are DFQATT and SNEGSKA (reference sequence). Deletions cut 5 bases from V and 8 bases from J, with 18 bases between. As DNA, the CDR3 is TGCAGTGCTCCGCCCGGGGCCCTTTCCGGCTACACCTTC. Translated, it gives CSAPPGALSGYTF.

The sample holds a few counts of this clonotype. The chain is built from TRBV25-1 and TRBJ1-2; D gene unclear. The V and J ends lost 2 bases and 8 bases respectively, with 12 bases between them. Germline V CDR1 and CDR2: MGHDK, SYGVNS. The length of the CDR3 is 13 residues. CDR3 sequence: CASSEGISKGYTF. The CDR3 DNA reads TGTGCCAGCAGTGAAGGGATATCCAAGGGCTACACCTTC.

This chain uses TRBV6-1 with TRBJ2-1, with TRBD2 identical over 8 bases. V lost 6 bases, J lost 8 bases, and 12 bases stayed unmatched. Germline values: CDR1 MNHNS, CDR2 SASEGT. The CDR3 has 15 residues. CDR3: CASSAATSGRDEQFF. As DNA, the CDR3 is TGTGCCAGCAGCGCAGCAACTAGCGGAAGGGATGAGCAGTTCTTC.

V is TRBV20-1 and J is TRBJ2-1, with TRBD2 matching 8 bases. The germline V gene has CDR1 DFQATT and CDR2 SNEGSKA (reference sequence). This CDR3 has 16 residues. J lost 8 bases, V lost 1 base, and 13 bases had no gene match. The CDR3 spells CSARGQRSGGWDEQFF. DNA of the CDR3: TGCAGTGCTAGAGGCCAGCGCAGCGGGGGTTGGGATGAGCAGTTCTTC.

This clonotype was detected many times. This chain's CDR3 is CASSIPGTGIYTGELFF. CDR3 bases: TGTGCCAGCAGCATACCCGGGACAGGGATCTACACCGGGGAGCTGTTTTTT. This chain uses TRBV6-2 or TRBV6-3 with TRBJ2-2; 9 bases are shared with TRBD1. CDR3 size: 17 residues. Germline CDR1 reads MNHEY; CDR2 reads SVGEGT. Trimming took 6 bases from V and 3 from J; bases not matched to a gene: 11.

This clonotype was seen many times. This chain's CDR3 is CASSASGGNGETQYF. The CDR3 DNA follows: TGTGCCAGCAGTGCCAGCGGGGGGAACGGGGAGACCCAGTACTTC. J is TRBJ2-5 and V is TRBV2; 9 nucleotides agree with TRBD2. CDR3 length: 15 residues. The germline V gene encodes CDR1 SNHLY and CDR2 FYNNEI. The J segment lost 5 bases and the V segment lost 4 bases, leaving 8 bases of the junction unmatched.

The chain couples TRBV4-1 to TRBJ1-2; D is ambiguous. The V end lost 5 bases, the J end lost 1 base, and 17 bases lay between the germline ends. CDR1 is MGHRA, CDR2 YSYEKL, per germline. This CDR3 is built from 16 residues. The DNA for the CDR3 is TGCGCCAGCAGCGACAAAGGGCCCTTCCTTAACTATGGCTACACCTTC. This sequence encodes CASSDKGPFLNYGYTF.

This clonotype was counted only a few times. The chain couples TRBV7-9 to TRBJ1-4; D unresolved. The CDR3 has 15 residues. Germline-derived CDR1 and CDR2 are SEHNR and FQNEAQ (reference sequence). Trimming left V 4 bases short and J 8 bases short, with 17 bases between. The DNA of the CDR3 is TGTGCCAGCAGCTCCGTAAGTTTCGAGGAGGAAAAACTGTTTTTT. It yields the protein CASSSVSFEEEKLFF.